These 26 T cell receptor beta chains were all obtained from the same sample, sequenced in a study of blood T cell repertoires in COVID-19. TCRdb keeps only in-frame clones here, not all; method: immunoSEQ multiplex PCR. The sample lists 120,000 to 150,000 clones, around three quarters occurring once. The sequenced sample consisted of peripheral blood. Receptor source: a man aged 50-59 years with active or convalescent COVID-19.

This clone appeared a few times. The genes are TRBV5-1 and TRBJ2-2; maybe TRBD1 (6 bases). In germline, CDR1 is SGHRS, CDR2 YFSETQ. The CDR3 contains 13 residues. Trimming removed 3 bases at V and 3 bases at J, with 6 bases between. This CDR3 is CASSWTDTGELFF. The CDR3 DNA follows: TGCGCCAGCAGCTGGACAGACACCGGGGAGCTGTTTTTT. Looking up the rest from reference TRBV5-1 and TRBJ2-2 gives the full variable domain: KAGVTQTPRYLIKTRGQQVTLSCSPISGHRSVSWYQQTPGQGLQFLFEYFSETQRNKGNFPGRFSGRQFSNSRSEMNVSTLELGDSALYLCASSWTDTGELFFGEGSRLTVL.

The chain combines TRBV28 with TRBJ1-1; D is possibly TRBD1 (6 bases). The CDR3 is made up of 15 amino acids. The V gene lost 6 bases and the J gene lost 2 bases, with 16 bases spanning the gap. The germline V gene encodes CDR1 MDHEN and CDR2 SYDVKM. CDR3: CASSPRQALNTEAFF. The CDR3 DNA reads TGTGCCAGCAGCCCAAGACAGGCCCTCAACACTGAAGCTTTCTTT. The variable domain in full, completed from reference TRBV28 and TRBJ1-1, reads DVKVTQSSRYLVKRTGEKVFLECVQDMDHENMFWYRQDPGLGLRLIYFSYDVKMKEKGDIPEGYSVSREKKERFSLILESASTNQTSMYLCASSPRQALNTEAFFGQGTRLTVV.

This clone was found a few times. This sequence joins TRBV19 and TRBJ2-7, with D possibly matching TRBD2 (5 bases). This CDR3 contains 13 residues. The V end lost 6 bases, the J end lost 6 bases, and 15 bases lay between the germline ends. CDR1 is LNHDA, CDR2 SQIVND, per germline (reference sequence). The CDR3 region is CASSIRGGLEQYF. CDR3 coding DNA: TGTGCCAGTAGCATTCGCGGAGGACTCGAGCAGTACTTC.

DNA of the CDR3: TGTGCCAGCCCTCTTAATAGTTCGGGGACACAATTGCGGACTGAAGCTTTCTTT. Translated: CASPLNSSGTQLRTEAFF. This chain joins TRBV21-1 and TRBJ1-1; TRBD1, the table's D call, lacks a check against the DNA. TRBV21-1 is a pseudogene. This CDR3 region has 18 residues.

This chain links TRBV27 with TRBJ2-1, with D possibly being TRBD1 (6 bases). In germline, CDR1 is MNHEY, CDR2 SMNVEV (reference sequence). This CDR3 has 16 residues. Trimming removed 3 bases at V and 2 bases at J, with 14 bases between. CDR3 amino acids: CASSFRGNSPYNEQFF. The CDR3 nucleotides are TGTGCCAGCAGTTTCAGGGGAAATAGTCCCTACAATGAGCAGTTCTTC.

This clone has just a few counts. CDR3 loop: CASSYSSLLNTGELFF. The CDR3 region has the DNA TGTGCCAGCAGTTACTCGTCCCTCCTGAACACCGGGGAGCTGTTTTTT. V gene TRBV6-2 or TRBV6-3 combines with J gene TRBJ2-2; D is ambiguous. The CDR3 runs 16 residues. CDR1 is MNHEY and CDR2 is SVGEGT in the germline V gene. V was trimmed by 0 bases and J by 1 base, leaving 9 bases between them.

This clone was seen a single time. The chain recombines TRBV28 with TRBJ2-3, with 7 bases identical to TRBD2. The CDR3 has 19 residues. In germline, CDR1 is MDHEN, CDR2 SYDVKM. The ends lost 0 bases at V and 5 bases at J; junction bases unmatched: 17. CDR3 residues: CASSLWDLGGIGQIDTQYF. The CDR3 nucleotides read TGTGCCAGCAGTTTATGGGACCTGGGGGGGATTGGGCAGATAGATACGCAGTATTTT.

This rearrangement joins TRBV27 to TRBJ2-5; TRBD2 might be the D (5 bases). The V end lost 5 bases, the J end lost 1 base, and 8 bases lay between the germline ends. Per germline, CDR1 MNHEY and CDR2 SMNVEV (reference sequence). This CDR3 spans 13 amino acids. CDR3 sequence reads: CASSLLGQETQYF. CDR3 nucleotide sequence: TGTGCCAGCAGTCTACTAGGCCAAGAGACCCAGTACTTC.

This clone was detected once. The germline gene is not matched at one end of the junction; a read error may be the cause. J is TRBJ2-7 and V is TRBV6-2 or TRBV6-3; D is possibly TRBD1 (5 bases). CDR1 and CDR2 from the germline V gene are MNHEY and SVGEGT. This CDR3 is 15 amino acids long. CDR3: CASSYGAGYSNEQYF. CDR3 DNA sequence: TGTGCCAGCAGTTACGGGGCAGGATACTCCAACGAGCAGTACTTC.

This chain connects TRBV7-2 to TRBJ2-1; 11 bases are a match to TRBD2. This CDR3 is built from 18 residues. V lost 2 bases and J lost 4; bases outside the gene matches: 10. Per germline, CDR1 SGHTA and CDR2 FQGNSA. CDR3 in amino acids: CASSLPSGRPSRYNEQFF. CDR3 nucleotides: TGTGCCAGCAGCTTACCTAGCGGGAGGCCCTCTAGGTACAATGAGCAGTTCTTC.

The chain uses TRBV4-2 and TRBJ2-2; the D is unclear. CDR1 is LGHNA and CDR2 is YNFKEQ in the germline V gene. The V end lost 2 bases, the J end lost 4 bases, and 8 bases lay between the germline ends. This CDR3 has 14 amino acids. The CDR3 coding sequence is TGTGCCAGCAGCCAACCCTACAGCACCGGGGAGCTGTTTTTT. It codes for CASSQPYSTGELFF.

The chain recombines TRBV9 with TRBJ2-2; 13 bases are shared with TRBD2. The CDR3 is 16 amino acids. The junction had 5 bases not matched to a gene; V was cut back by 2 bases and J by 7 bases. Per germline, CDR1 SGDLS and CDR2 YYNGEE. This chain's CDR3 is CASSVGLAGVNGELFF. The CDR3 bases are TGTGCCAGCAGCGTCGGACTAGCGGGAGTCAACGGGGAGCTGTTTTTT.

The rearrangement joins TRBV5-1 to TRBJ1-1; 8 bases are shared with TRBD1. V lost 4 bases to trimming and J lost 5 bases; unmatched junction nucleotides: 4. Germline CDR1 reads SGHRS; CDR2 reads YFSETQ. CDR3 length equals 13 residues. This CDR3 reads CASSEQGGTEAFF. The CDR3 nucleotides read TGCGCCAGCAGCGAACAGGGGGGGACTGAAGCTTTCTTT. The full variable domain, completed using reference TRBV5-1 and TRBJ1-1, is KAGVTQTPRYLIKTRGQQVTLSCSPISGHRSVSWYQQTPGQGLQFLFEYFSETQRNKGNFPGRFSGRQFSNSRSEMNVSTLELGDSALYLCASSEQGGTEAFFGQGTRLTVV.

The chain recombines TRBV6-5 with TRBJ2-4, with 8 bases fitting TRBD1. Germline V CDR1 and CDR2: MNHEY, SVGAGI. V was clipped by 6 bases and J by 9 bases; unmatched bases: 13. The CDR3 runs 15 residues. The CDR3 coding sequence is TGTGCCAGCAGCCAAACGGGACAGGTCACTGGCATTCAGTACTTC. Translation gives CASSQTGQVTGIQYF.

This rearrangement joins TRBV7-2 to TRBJ2-1; TRBD2 aligns across 7 bases. This CDR3 contains 15 residues. V lost 3 bases to trimming and J lost 0 bases; unmatched junction nucleotides: 2. Per the germline V gene, CDR1 is SGHTA and CDR2 is FQGNSA. CDR3 bases: TGTGCCAGCAGCTTGGGGGGGGTCTCCTACAATGAGCAGTTCTTC. Translation gives CASSLGGVSYNEQFF.

The rearrangement joins TRBV21-1 to TRBJ2-7; TRBD1 is the table's D call, not checked against the DNA. TRBV21-1 is noted as a pseudogene. This CDR3 has 18 residues. The CDR3 loop is CASSKEVSPGQGNFEQYF. CDR3 in DNA: TGTGCCAGCAGCAAAGAAGTTTCCCCGGGACAGGGGAATTTTGAGCAGTACTTC.

The chain links TRBV19 to TRBJ2-3; 10 positions agree with TRBD2. The CDR3 contains 14 residues. Germline assignment: CDR1 LNHDA and CDR2 SQIVND (reference sequence). With 5 bases clipped from V and 6 bases from J, the junction kept 5 bases outside the gene matches. CDR3 region: CASSVAGGFDTQYF. For the CDR3, the DNA is TGTGCCAGTAGTGTAGCGGGAGGTTTTGATACGCAGTATTTT.

V usage is TRBV29-1 and J usage is TRBJ2-7, with 7 bases fitting TRBD2. The V and J ends lost 1 base and 0 bases, in that order; junction bases with no gene match: 3. The germline gives CDR1 SQVTM, CDR2 ANQGSEA. There are 14 residues in the CDR3. Here the CDR3 reads CSVEVRGGSYEQYF. In nucleotides, the CDR3 is TGCAGCGTTGAAGTGCGCGGGGGCTCCTACGAGCAGTACTTC.

The chain joins TRBV29-1 to TRBJ2-1, with TRBD1 matching over 10 bases. There are 14 residues in the CDR3. V lost 5 bases to trimming and J lost 4 bases; unmatched junction nucleotides: 5. The V gene's germline CDR1 is SQVTM and CDR2 ANQGSEA. The CDR3 loop is CSVSDRGPYNEQFF. As DNA, the CDR3 is TGCAGCGTTTCCGACAGGGGGCCTTACAATGAGCAGTTCTTC.

The rearrangement joins TRBV24-1 to TRBJ2-3, with TRBD1 identical over 7 bases. J lost 6 bases, V lost 3 bases, and 17 bases had no gene match. The CDR3 runs to 18 residues. The germline V gene encodes CDR1 KGHDR and CDR2 SFDVKD. CDR3 region: CATSDPRPTGEFSDTQYF. As DNA, the CDR3 is TGTGCCACCAGTGATCCCAGGCCCACAGGGGAGTTTTCGGATACGCAGTATTTT.

The CDR3 loop reads CASSLMWGQGAYEQYF. DNA for the CDR3: TGTGCCAGCAGCTTAATGTGGGGACAGGGCGCCTACGAGCAGTACTTC. V usage is TRBV11-2 and J usage is TRBJ2-7; TRBD1 matches 9 bases. CDR1 and CDR2 from the germline V gene are SGHAT and FQNNGV. The length of the CDR3 is 16 residues. Unmatched junction bases numbered 7, after V lost 2 bases and J lost 2 bases.

This chain links TRBV9 with TRBJ1-2; no firm D call. This CDR3 is 15 amino acids long. Germline V CDR1 and CDR2: SGDLS, YYNGEE. Trimming pared 4 bases from V and 7 bases from J, leaving 20 bases between. CDR3 region: CASSSHPRVVTGYTF. In DNA form, the CDR3 reads TGTGCCAGCAGCTCTCACCCGAGGGTGGTCACTGGCTACACCTTC.

The J gene is TRBJ2-7, the V gene TRBV9; D unclear. With 3 bases removed from V and 6 bases from J, the gap between germline ends came to 19 bases. In germline, CDR1 is SGDLS, CDR2 YYNGEE. CDR3 length: 15 amino acids. This CDR3 reads CASSGPGQTPLEQYF. The CDR3 DNA sequence: TGTGCCAGCAGCGGGCCGGGTCAAACCCCTCTCGAGCAGTACTTC. Full variable domain (missing parts from reference TRBV9 and TRBJ2-7): DSGVTQTPKHLITATGQRVTLRCSPRSGDLSVYWYQQSLDQGLQFLIQYYNGEERAKGNILERFSAQQFPDLHSELNLSSLELGDSALYFCASSGPGQTPLEQYFGPGTRLTVT.

The sample holds a few counts of this clone. The chain has TRBV5-1 and TRBJ1-3; no clear D. The CDR3 runs 17 residues. Per germline, CDR1 SGHRS and CDR2 YFSETQ. V was pared by 4 bases and J by 0 bases, with 17 bases between. The DNA for the CDR3 is TGCGCCAGCAGCCCCGGACTGCCTTTTAGCTCTGGAAACACCATATATTTT. It encodes CASSPGLPFSSGNTIYF.

The rearrangement uses TRBV28 and TRBJ1-2; tentative D call: TRBD1 (6 bases). The V end was cut by 8 bases, the J end by 8 bases, with 15 bases between. CDR1 is MDHEN and CDR2 is SYDVKM in the germline V gene. This CDR3 region has 12 residues. CDR3 protein: CASARGGGGYTF. The CDR3 nucleotides are TGTGCCAGCGCTAGGGGGGGCGGAGGCTACACCTTC.

The count of this clone is one. This sequence joins TRBV4-1 and TRBJ1-4, with D hard to call. V was clipped by 3 bases and J by 5 bases, with 4 bases between them. CDR3 length: 12 amino acids. Germline CDR1 and CDR2: MGHRA and YSYEKL. This chain's CDR3 is CASSQQNEKLFF. The CDR3, as DNA: TGCGCCAGCAGCCAGCAGAATGAAAAACTGTTTTTT.